This T cell receptor (beta chain) was recovered during a study of shared clonotypes between healthy human individuals. Background on the study: CD4 naive and CD4 memory each took three plates per donor, while CD8 naive took two and CD8 memory one.

Assay: immunoSEQ multiplex PCR; the TCRdb copy retains only in-frame clones and omits some. This table has a few million clones, around 93% appearing once. Per germline, CDR1 SGDLS and CDR2 YYNGEE. Trimming cost V 6 bases and J 2 bases; bases outside gene matches: 7. This CDR3 has 16 amino acids. The chain links TRBV9 to TRBJ2-6, with 8 bases matching TRBD1. This receptor was obtained from a man between 18 and 29 years old in good health. Some clones in this sample may be carry-over from other donors' samples. What was sequenced was naive CD4+ T cells from PBMCs. Subset noted: CD45RA+ positively selected. Here the CDR3 reads CASTLGQGAGANVLTF. Written as DNA, the CDR3 is TGTGCCAGCACCCTTGGACAGGGAGCTGGGGCCAACGTCCTGACTTTC.